What follows describes a single T cell receptor beta chain. V was clipped by 1 base and J by 0 bases, with 9 bases between them. The CDR3 is 15 amino acids. The data originate from a study of T cells in localized non-small cell lung cancer. Using immunoSEQ multiplex PCR, the repertoire was profiled, and TCRdb retains in-frame clones only, with some absent. The sample consists of 45,000 to 70,000 clones, 80% to 90% of them appearing once. This sequence originates from a woman aged 35 to 75 with stage I lung adenocarcinoma. The chain recombines TRBV5-3 with TRBJ2-3; TRBD2 is a possible D gene (6 bases). TRBV5-3 is an ORF, with its function uncertain. The specimen was peripheral blood, collected before any cancer treatment. The DNA of the CDR3 is TGTGCCAGAAGCTTGCGAGCGGGTAGCACAGATACGCAGTATTTT. This gives the protein CARSLRAGSTDTQYF.